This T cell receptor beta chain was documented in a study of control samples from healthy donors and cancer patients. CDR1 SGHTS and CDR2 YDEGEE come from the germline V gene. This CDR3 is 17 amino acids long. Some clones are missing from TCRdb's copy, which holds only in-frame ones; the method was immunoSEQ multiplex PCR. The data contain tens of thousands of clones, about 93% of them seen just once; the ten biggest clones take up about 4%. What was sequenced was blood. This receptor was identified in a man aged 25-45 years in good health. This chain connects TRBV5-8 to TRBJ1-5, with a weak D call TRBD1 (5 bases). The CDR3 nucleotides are TGTGACGGGGTGGGGGGAGGCCCCTATATGAGCAATCAGCCCCAGCATTTT. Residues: CDGVGGGPYMSNQPQHF.